Presented here are 18 T cell receptor beta chains from one specimen sequenced in a study of cytomegalovirus exposure and HLA in healthy donors. The data were produced by immunoSEQ multiplex PCR, yet TCRdb's version contains in-frame clones alone and is incomplete. This repertoire shows 100,000 to 150,000 clones, about 91% found once; its top ten account for around 1.3%. Material for sequencing was PBMCs. The receptors originated from a woman between 18 and 29 years old in good health and CMV-seronegative.

This clone was found once. This chain uses TRBV19 with TRBJ2-2, with 10 bases that match TRBD1. This CDR3 region has 14 residues. Germline CDR1 LNHDA, CDR2 SQIVND (reference sequence). Losses at the gene ends were 9 bases for V and 6 bases for J; bases not matched to a gene: 7. DNA of the CDR3: TGTGCCAGCGTTGGACAGGGGGTCCCCGGGGAGCTGTTTTTT. It encodes CASVGQGVPGELFF.

V and J are TRBV6-1 and TRBJ1-1; the D gene is possibly TRBD1 (6 bases). Germline V gene lookup returns CDR1 MNHNS and CDR2 SASEGT. The CDR3 has 16 residues. V lost 4 bases and J 0 bases, leaving 15 bases between the germline ends. CDR3 bases: TGTGCCAGCAGTGTGTCCACAGGGCTCTTGAACACTGAAGCTTTCTTT. As protein: CASSVSTGLLNTEAFF.

The chain is built from TRBV5-1 and TRBJ2-7; unclear D gene. Trimming took off 4 bases at V and 4 bases at J, with 9 bases between the two ends. Germline CDR1 SGHRS, CDR2 YFSETQ. CDR3 size: 12 residues. The DNA for the CDR3 is TGCGCCAGCAGCGCAACAGTTTACGAGCAGTACTTC. Translating it yields CASSATVYEQYF.

This rearrangement joins TRBV11-2 to TRBJ2-5, with D perhaps matching TRBD1 (6 bases). Germline lookup yields CDR1 SGHAT and CDR2 FQNNGV. Trimming took 1 base from V and 7 from J, leaving 13 bases between them. This CDR3 has 14 residues. The CDR3 bases are TGTGCCAGCAGCTTAGTGAACAGGGCGGGGACCCAGTACTTC. This codes for CASSLVNRAGTQYF.

This clone has just a few counts. This chain links TRBV6-5 with TRBJ1-5; 7 positions match TRBD1. The junction had 8 bases not matched to a gene; V was cut back by 2 bases and J by 7 bases. CDR1 and CDR2 from the germline V gene are MNHEY and SVGAGI. The CDR3 spans 15 residues. The CDR3 bases are TGTGCCAGCAGTTACCTAACAGGGGCAGGGCAGCCCCAGCATTTT. This encodes CASSYLTGAGQPQHF.

The CDR3 coding sequence is TGTGCCAGCTCACCAGGGGGGGAGACCCAGTACTTC. This translates into CASSPGGETQYF. V is TRBV18 and J is TRBJ2-5; TRBD2 might be the D (6 bases). The CDR3 covers 12 residues. Germline CDR1 is KGHSH and CDR2 is LQKENI. Trimming pared 2 bases from V and 5 bases from J, leaving 6 bases between.

The chain employs TRBV6-4 and TRBJ1-2; 11 positions match TRBD1. The trim removed 7 bases at V and 3 bases at J, leaving 4 bases unmatched. The germline gives CDR1 MRHNA, CDR2 SNTAGT. CDR3 length: 14 residues. In DNA form, the CDR3 reads TGTGCCAGCACCAGGACAGGGGGCGACTATGGCTACACCTTC. Protein product: CASTRTGGDYGYTF.

Only one count was recorded for this clone. V and J are TRBV5-1 and TRBJ1-1, with TRBD1 as a possible D gene (6 bases). The CDR3 sequence is 15 residues long. Trimming pared 4 bases from V and 3 bases from J, leaving 16 bases between. Germline values: CDR1 SGHRS, CDR2 YFSETQ. CDR3 in amino acids: CASSPIISGDTEAFF. The CDR3 DNA reads TGCGCCAGCAGCCCCATTATCTCAGGGGACACTGAAGCTTTCTTT.

V gene TRBV5-1 combines with J gene TRBJ2-3; 7 bases agree with TRBD2. Trimming cost V 2 bases and J 1 base; bases outside gene matches: 4. Germline CDR1 is SGHRS and CDR2 is YFSETQ. This CDR3 has 15 residues. The CDR3 is CASSLSAGGTDTQYF. The CDR3 DNA is TGCGCCAGCAGCTTATCGGCGGGGGGCACAGATACGCAGTATTTT.

By sample fraction, this clone is medium-sized. This sample includes further DNA sequences coding for the same CDR3. This chain joins TRBV6-4 and TRBJ2-1, with TRBD2 identical over 12 bases. The CDR3 contains 15 residues. Germline lookup yields CDR1 MRHNA and CDR2 SNTAGT. V trimming: 3 bases; J trimming: 6 bases; junction bases outside the gene matches: 3. CDR3 DNA: TGTGCCAGCAGTGATTCTAGCGGGGGGGCCAATGAGCAGTTCTTC. Translated, it gives CASSDSSGGANEQFF.

The CDR3 reads CASSPWGVHEQFF. CDR3 sequence (DNA): TGTGCCAGCAGCCCATGGGGGGTGCATGAGCAGTTCTTC. The V and J genes are TRBV11-3 and TRBJ2-1; a weak D match, TRBD2 (6 bases). This CDR3 is 13 amino acids long. Germline CDR1 SGHNT, CDR2 YENEEA. The germline V and J ends were trimmed by 5 bases and 8 bases, with 13 bases remaining between them.

The V and J genes are TRBV6-6 and TRBJ2-2; 10 bases are shared with TRBD2. Losses at the gene ends were 10 bases for V and 6 bases for J; bases not matched to a gene: 8. The germline V gene has CDR1 MNHNY and CDR2 SVGAGI (reference sequence). The CDR3 totals 14 residues. CDR3 region: CAIGKAGGSGELFF. CDR3 coding DNA: TGTGCCATAGGAAAAGCGGGGGGGTCCGGGGAGCTGTTTTTT.

The rearrangement joins TRBV5-6 to TRBJ2-7; D gene uncertain. Trimming cost V 4 bases and J 3 bases, with 17 bases left between them. The CDR3 contains 15 residues. The V gene's germline CDR1 is SGHDT and CDR2 YYEEEE. The CDR3 loop reads CASSTATVYFYEQYF. CDR3 nucleotides: TGTGCCAGCAGCACTGCTACCGTTTATTTCTACGAGCAGTACTTC.

V usage is TRBV6-6 and J usage is TRBJ1-1; possible D gene TRBD1, 5 bases. The germline V and J ends were trimmed by 0 bases and 4 bases, with 6 bases remaining between them. The germline V gene encodes CDR1 MNHNY and CDR2 SVGAGI (reference sequence). The CDR3 covers 13 residues. CDR3 sequence (DNA): TGTGCCAGCAGTTACTCACAGGTCACTGAAGCTTTCTTT. Translation gives CASSYSQVTEAFF.

This chain uses TRBV2 with TRBJ2-3; maybe TRBD2 (7 bases). V dropped 5 bases and J dropped 3 bases, with 12 bases sitting between them. CDR3 length: 14 amino acids. Germline CDR1 reads SNHLY; CDR2 reads FYNNEI. The CDR3 is CASSPGGLTDTQYF. The CDR3 nucleotides read TGTGCCAGCAGTCCGGGGGGCTTAACAGATACGCAGTATTTT.

The J gene is TRBJ1-2, the V gene TRBV6-5; tentative D call: TRBD1 (6 bases). Germline V gene lookup returns CDR1 MNHEY and CDR2 SVGAGI. Trimming took 4 bases from V and 4 from J, leaving 13 bases between them. The CDR3 length is 14 residues. The CDR3 here is CASSSQGLGYGYTF. CDR3 coding DNA: TGTGCCAGCAGTTCCCAGGGGCTGGGCTATGGCTACACCTTC.

The V gene is TRBV2, the J gene TRBJ1-2; 7 nucleotides match TRBD1. The length of the CDR3 is 15 residues. Germline CDR1 is SNHLY and CDR2 is FYNNEI. V gave up 8 bases and J gave up 2 bases; unmatched junction bases: 11. CDR3 sequence (DNA): TGTGCCAGCGAGCCGCCGGGACAGAGAAACTATGGCTACACCTTC. It translates to CASEPPGQRNYGYTF.

The V call is TRBV5-1, the J call TRBJ1-1; 9 nucleotides align to TRBD1. In germline, CDR1 is SGHRS, CDR2 YFSETQ. This CDR3 spans 15 amino acids. J gave up 1 base and V 4 bases, and 5 bases lay outside the gene matches. In DNA form, the CDR3 reads TGCGCCAGCAGCACCAGGACAGGGGCGAACACTGAAGCTTTCTTT. This gives the protein CASSTRTGANTEAFF.